This TCR beta chain is drawn from a study of control samples from healthy donors and cancer patients. Germline lookup yields CDR1 KGHSH and CDR2 LQKENI. With V trimmed by 4 bases and J by 7 bases, 6 bases remained unmatched. The CDR3 loop spans 14 amino acids. TCRdb keeps only in-frame clones here, not all; method: immunoSEQ multiplex PCR. The data contain 150,000 to 200,000 clones, about 90% of them seen just once; the ten biggest clones take up roughly 5%. The chain employs TRBV18 and TRBJ1-4; 7 nucleotides match TRBD1. The sequence derives from a woman in her thirties in good health. Material: blood. CDR3 DNA sequence: TGTGCCAGCTCACACGACAGGGATGGTGAAAAACTGTTTTTT. Protein product: CASSHDRDGEKLFF. Drawing the rest from reference TRBV18 and TRBJ1-4, the complete variable domain is NAGVMQNPRHLVRRRGQEARLRCSPMKGHSHVYWYRQLPEEGLKFMVYLQKENIIDESGMPKERFSAEFPKEGPSILRIQQVVRGDSAAYFCASSHDRDGEKLFFGSGTQLSVL.